This paragraph covers one TCR beta chain sequence. Its specificity is unknown. Trimming cost V 9 bases and J 5 bases, with 20 bases left between them. Germline CDR1 is SNHLY and CDR2 is FYNNEI. There are 15 residues in the CDR3. Produced via immunoSEQ multiplex PCR; TCRdb's table is partial and in-frame only. The table includes about 37,000 clones, around 40% detected once. This sample was included in a study of neoadjuvant anti-PD-1 for oral cavity cancer. On the study more broadly: Before surgery, most patients got three to four biweekly 3 mg/kg nivolumab doses. Findings of the study overall: Larger post-treatment preexisting tumor clones tracked with greater tumor shrinkage.

As to time point: after neoadjuvant nivolumab, at surgical resection. Patients were newly diagnosed with stage II-IVA oral cavity squamous cell carcinoma without prior systemic or radiation treatment. The V call is TRBV2, the J call TRBJ1-5; weak D call: TRBD1 (6 bases). The clonotype comes from a person aged 40 to 85 with oral cavity squamous cell carcinoma. Sequences were derived from tumor tissue, sampled after nivolumab (anti-PD-1) treatment. The CDR3 coding sequence is TGTGCCAGTAACAGGGAGGGGAGGGTCGATCAGCCCCAGCATTTT. Translated, it gives CASNREGRVDQPQHF. Full variable domain (outside the CDR3, taken from reference TRBV2 and TRBJ1-5): EPEVTQTPSHQVTQMGQEVILRCVPISNHLYFYWYRQILGQKVEFLVSFYNNEISEKSEIFDDQFSVERPDGSNFTLKIRSTKLEDSAMYFCASNREGRVDQPQHFGDGTRLSIL.